The TCR beta chain under discussion was sequenced for a study of blood T cell repertoires in COVID-19. Across the whole study: T cells, B-cell-depleted T cells, or PBMCs provided the cDNA or gDNA that served as material.

Trimming cost V 5 bases and J 9 bases; bases outside gene matches: 12. Germline lookup yields CDR1 SGHDT and CDR2 YYEEEE. The CDR3 contains 16 residues. Source study methods: Amplifying reference gene primers gave estimates of nucleated cell counts. The data were produced by immunoSEQ multiplex PCR, yet TCRdb's version contains in-frame clones alone and is incomplete. The V and J calls and clone size were taken over from that table, and D and trimming were inferred from the DNA. The sample yields a few hundred thousand clones, around 90% seen once. The V gene is TRBV5-6, the J gene TRBJ2-1; TRBD2 agrees at 12 bases. This clonotype originated in a man in his 60s with acute or convalescent COVID-19. Sequenced input: peripheral blood. The CDR3 sequence is CASRFVLAGGLPEQFF. The CDR3 DNA reads as TGTGCCAGCAGGTTTGTTCTAGCGGGGGGGCTTCCTGAGCAGTTCTTC.